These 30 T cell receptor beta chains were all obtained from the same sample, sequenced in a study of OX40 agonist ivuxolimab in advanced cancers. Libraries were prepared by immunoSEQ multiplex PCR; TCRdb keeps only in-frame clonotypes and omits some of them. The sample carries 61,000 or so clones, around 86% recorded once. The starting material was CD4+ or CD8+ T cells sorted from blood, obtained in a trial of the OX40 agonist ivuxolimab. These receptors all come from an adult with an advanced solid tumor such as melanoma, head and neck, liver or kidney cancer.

The CDR3 sequence is CASSQDRAGLTEAFF. The CDR3 DNA sequence: TGTGCCAGCAGCCAAGATCGAGCAGGGCTCACTGAAGCTTTCTTT. The rearrangement joins TRBV14 to TRBJ1-1; TRBD1 is a possible D gene (5 bases). CDR3 length: 15 residues. The ends were cut back, 0 bases at V and 4 bases at J, with 12 bases in the middle. The germline V gene has CDR1 SGHDN and CDR2 FVKESK.

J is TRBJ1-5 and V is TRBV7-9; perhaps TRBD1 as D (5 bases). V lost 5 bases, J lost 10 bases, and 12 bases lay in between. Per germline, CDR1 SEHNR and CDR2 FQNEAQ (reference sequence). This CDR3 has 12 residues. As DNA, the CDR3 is TGTGCCAGCAGCGAAGAACGGGGCCCCCAGCATTTT. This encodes CASSEERGPQHF.

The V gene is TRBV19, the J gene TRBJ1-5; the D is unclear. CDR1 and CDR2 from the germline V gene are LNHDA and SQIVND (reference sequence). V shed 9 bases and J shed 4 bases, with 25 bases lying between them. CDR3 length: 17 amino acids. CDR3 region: CASHNDPGLGKNQPQHF. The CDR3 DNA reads TGTGCCAGCCATAACGACCCGGGGTTGGGAAAGAATCAGCCCCAGCATTTT.

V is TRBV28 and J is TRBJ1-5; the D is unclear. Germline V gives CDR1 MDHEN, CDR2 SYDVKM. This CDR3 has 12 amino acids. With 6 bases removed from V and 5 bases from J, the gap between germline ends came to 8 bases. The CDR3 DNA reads TGTGCCAGCAGCGCTATGGATCAGCCCCAGCATTTT. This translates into CASSAMDQPQHF.

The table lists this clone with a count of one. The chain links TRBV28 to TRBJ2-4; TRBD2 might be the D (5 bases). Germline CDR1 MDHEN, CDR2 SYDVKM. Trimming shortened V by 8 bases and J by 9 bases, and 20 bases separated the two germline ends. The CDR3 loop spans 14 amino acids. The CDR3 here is CASVDSVSKVIQYF. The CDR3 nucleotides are TGTGCCAGCGTGGACTCTGTCTCGAAGGTCATTCAGTACTTC.

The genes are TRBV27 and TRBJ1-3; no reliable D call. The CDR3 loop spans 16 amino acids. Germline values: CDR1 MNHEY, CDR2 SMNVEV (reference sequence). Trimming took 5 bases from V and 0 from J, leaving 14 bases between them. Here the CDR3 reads CASSRPAGGSGNTIYF. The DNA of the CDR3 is TGTGCCAGCAGTCGGCCCGCAGGCGGCTCTGGAAACACCATATATTTT.

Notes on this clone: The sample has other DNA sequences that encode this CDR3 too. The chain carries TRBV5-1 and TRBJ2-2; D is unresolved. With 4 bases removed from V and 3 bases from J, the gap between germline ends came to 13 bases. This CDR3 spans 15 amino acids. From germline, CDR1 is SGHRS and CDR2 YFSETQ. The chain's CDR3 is CASSLGPRDTGELFF. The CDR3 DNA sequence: TGCGCCAGCAGCCTCGGGCCAAGGGACACCGGGGAGCTGTTTTTT.

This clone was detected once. The CDR3 loop reads CASSLGGTGGQHF. The CDR3 nucleotides read TGTGCCAGCAGCTTAGGAGGGACAGGGGGCCAGCATTTT. The chain carries TRBV7-8 and TRBJ1-5; 11 bases agree with TRBD1. V shed 1 base and J 12 bases; nucleotides not matched to a gene: 2. This CDR3 has 13 residues. Germline assignment: CDR1 SGHVS and CDR2 FQNEAQ. Together with reference TRBV7-8 and TRBJ1-5, the CDR3 gives the full variable domain: GAGVSQSPRYKVAKRGQDVALRCDPISGHVSLFWYQQALGQGPEFLTYFQNEAQLDKSGLPSDRFFAERPEGSVSTLKIQRTQQEDSAVYLCASSLGGTGGQHFGDGTRLSIL.

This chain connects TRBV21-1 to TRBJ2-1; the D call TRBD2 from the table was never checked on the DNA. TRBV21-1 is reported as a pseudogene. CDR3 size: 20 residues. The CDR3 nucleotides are TGTGCCAGCAAGAGGACGGACGAGACTAGCGGGGGGTTCTCCTACAATGAGCAGTTCTTC. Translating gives CASKRTDETSGGFSYNEQFF.

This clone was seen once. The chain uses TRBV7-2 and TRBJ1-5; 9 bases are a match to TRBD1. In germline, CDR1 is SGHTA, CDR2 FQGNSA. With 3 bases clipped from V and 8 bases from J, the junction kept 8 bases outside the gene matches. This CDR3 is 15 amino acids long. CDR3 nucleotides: TGTGCCAGCAGCTTTACGCGGACAGGGGTCGAGCCCCAGCATTTT. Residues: CASSFTRTGVEPQHF.

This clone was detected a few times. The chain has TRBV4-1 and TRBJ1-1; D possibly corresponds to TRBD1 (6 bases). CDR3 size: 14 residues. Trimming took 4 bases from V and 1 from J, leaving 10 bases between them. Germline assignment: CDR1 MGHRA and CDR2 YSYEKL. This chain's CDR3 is CASSRPDRNTEAFF. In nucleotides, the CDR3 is TGCGCCAGCAGCCGCCCGGACAGGAACACTGAAGCTTTCTTT.

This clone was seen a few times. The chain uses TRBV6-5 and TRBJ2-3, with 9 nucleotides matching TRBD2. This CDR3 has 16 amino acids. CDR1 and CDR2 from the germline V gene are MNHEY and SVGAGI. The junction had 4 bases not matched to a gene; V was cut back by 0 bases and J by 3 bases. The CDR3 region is CASSYSSSGGTDTQYF. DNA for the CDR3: TGTGCCAGCAGTTACTCGAGTAGCGGGGGTACAGATACGCAGTATTTT.

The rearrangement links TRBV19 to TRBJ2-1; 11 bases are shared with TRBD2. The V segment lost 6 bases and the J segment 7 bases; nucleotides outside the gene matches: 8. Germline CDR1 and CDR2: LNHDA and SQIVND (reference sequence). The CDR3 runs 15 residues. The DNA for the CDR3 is TGTGCCAGTAGCACCCCTAGCGGGGGGCGGAATGAGCAGTTCTTC. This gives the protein CASSTPSGGRNEQFF.

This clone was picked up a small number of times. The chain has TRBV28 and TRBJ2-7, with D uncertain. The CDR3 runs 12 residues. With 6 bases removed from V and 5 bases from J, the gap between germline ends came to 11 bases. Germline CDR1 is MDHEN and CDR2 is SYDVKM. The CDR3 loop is CASRVGRDEQYF. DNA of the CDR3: TGTGCCAGCAGAGTCGGAAGGGACGAGCAGTACTTC.

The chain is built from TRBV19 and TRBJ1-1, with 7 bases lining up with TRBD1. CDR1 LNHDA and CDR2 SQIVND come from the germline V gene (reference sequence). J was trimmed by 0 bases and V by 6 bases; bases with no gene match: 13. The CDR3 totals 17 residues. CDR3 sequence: CASSFGTAITMNTEAFF. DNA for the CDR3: TGTGCCAGTAGCTTCGGGACAGCAATTACCATGAACACTGAAGCTTTCTTT.

The CDR3 spells CASSYAGWSYNEQFF. The DNA for the CDR3 is TGCGCCAGCAGCTACGCAGGGTGGTCCTACAATGAGCAGTTCTTC. The chain links TRBV5-1 to TRBJ2-1; TRBD1 might be the D (5 bases). Looked up from germline, CDR1 is SGHRS and CDR2 is YFSETQ. V lost 3 bases and J lost 1, with 11 bases in between. The CDR3 loop spans 15 amino acids.

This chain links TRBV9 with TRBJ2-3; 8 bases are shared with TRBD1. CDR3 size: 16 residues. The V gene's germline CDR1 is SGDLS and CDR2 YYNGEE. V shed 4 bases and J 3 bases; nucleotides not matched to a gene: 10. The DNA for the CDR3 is TGTGCCAGCAGCCAAACGACAGGGGCCTTAACAGATACGCAGTATTTT. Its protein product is CASSQTTGALTDTQYF.

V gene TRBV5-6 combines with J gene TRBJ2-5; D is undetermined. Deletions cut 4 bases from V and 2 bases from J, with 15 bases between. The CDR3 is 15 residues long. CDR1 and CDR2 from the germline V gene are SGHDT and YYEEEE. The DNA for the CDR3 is TGTGCCAGCAGCCCCATGCTGGGCAGTCAAGAGACCCAGTACTTC. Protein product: CASSPMLGSQETQYF.

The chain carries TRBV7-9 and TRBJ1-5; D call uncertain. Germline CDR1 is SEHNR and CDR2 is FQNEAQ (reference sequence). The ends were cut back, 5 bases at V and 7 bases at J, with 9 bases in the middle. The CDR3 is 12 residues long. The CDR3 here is CASSDPGQPQHF. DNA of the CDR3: TGTGCCAGCAGCGATCCCGGACAGCCCCAGCATTTT.

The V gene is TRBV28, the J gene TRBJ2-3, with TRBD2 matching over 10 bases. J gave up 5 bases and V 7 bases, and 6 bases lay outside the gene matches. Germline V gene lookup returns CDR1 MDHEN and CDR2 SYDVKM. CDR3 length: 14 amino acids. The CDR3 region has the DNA TGTGCCAGCAACCCGGGACTAGCGCTAGATACGCAGTATTTT. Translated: CASNPGLALDTQYF.

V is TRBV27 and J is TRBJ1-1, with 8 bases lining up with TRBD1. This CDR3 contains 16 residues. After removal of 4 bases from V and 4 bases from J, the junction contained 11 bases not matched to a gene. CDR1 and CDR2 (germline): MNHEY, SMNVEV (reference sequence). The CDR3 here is CASSSQTGAPSTEAFF. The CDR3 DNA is TGTGCCAGCAGTTCCCAGACAGGGGCCCCGAGCACTGAAGCTTTCTTT.

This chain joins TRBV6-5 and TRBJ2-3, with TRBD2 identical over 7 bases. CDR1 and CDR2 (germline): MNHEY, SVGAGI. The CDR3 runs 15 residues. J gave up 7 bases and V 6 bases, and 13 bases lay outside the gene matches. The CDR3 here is CASRGDYPASNTQYF. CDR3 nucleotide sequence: TGTGCCAGCAGGGGGGACTACCCCGCAAGTAATACGCAGTATTTT.

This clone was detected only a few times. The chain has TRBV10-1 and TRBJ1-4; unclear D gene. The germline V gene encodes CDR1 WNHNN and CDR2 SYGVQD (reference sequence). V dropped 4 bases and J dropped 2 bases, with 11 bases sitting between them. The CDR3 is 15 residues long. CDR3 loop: CASSAAGWTNEKLFF. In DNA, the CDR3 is TGCGCCAGCAGTGCAGCCGGGTGGACTAATGAAAAACTGTTTTTT.

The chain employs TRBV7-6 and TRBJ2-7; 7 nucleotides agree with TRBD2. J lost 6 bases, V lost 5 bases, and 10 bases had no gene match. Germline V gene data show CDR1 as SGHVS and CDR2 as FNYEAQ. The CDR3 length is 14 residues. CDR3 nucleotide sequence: TGTGCCAGCAGCCCGAGGGAGGGATTTGGCGAGCAGTACTTC. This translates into CASSPREGFGEQYF.

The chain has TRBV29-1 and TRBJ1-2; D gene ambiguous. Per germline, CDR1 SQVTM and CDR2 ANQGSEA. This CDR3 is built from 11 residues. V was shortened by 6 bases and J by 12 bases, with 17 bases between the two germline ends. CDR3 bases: TGCAGCGTCGATGGGTCGGTACGGGACACCTTC. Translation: CSVDGSVRDTF.

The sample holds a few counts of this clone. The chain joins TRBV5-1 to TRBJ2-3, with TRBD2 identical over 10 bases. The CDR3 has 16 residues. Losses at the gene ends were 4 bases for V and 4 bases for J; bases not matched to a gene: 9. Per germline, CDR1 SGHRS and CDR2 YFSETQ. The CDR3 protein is CASSLGVGTSADTQYF. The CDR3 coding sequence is TGCGCCAGCAGCCTCGGAGTTGGGACTAGCGCAGATACGCAGTATTTT. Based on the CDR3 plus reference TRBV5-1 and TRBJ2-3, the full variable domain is KAGVTQTPRYLIKTRGQQVTLSCSPISGHRSVSWYQQTPGQGLQFLFEYFSETQRNKGNFPGRFSGRQFSNSRSEMNVSTLELGDSALYLCASSLGVGTSADTQYFGPGTRLTVL.

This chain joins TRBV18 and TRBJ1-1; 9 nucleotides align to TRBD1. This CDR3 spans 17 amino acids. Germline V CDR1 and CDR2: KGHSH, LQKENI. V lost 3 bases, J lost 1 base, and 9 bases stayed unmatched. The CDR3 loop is CASSPQGGQGPNTEAFF. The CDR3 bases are TGTGCCAGCTCACCCCAGGGGGGACAGGGACCGAACACTGAAGCTTTCTTT.

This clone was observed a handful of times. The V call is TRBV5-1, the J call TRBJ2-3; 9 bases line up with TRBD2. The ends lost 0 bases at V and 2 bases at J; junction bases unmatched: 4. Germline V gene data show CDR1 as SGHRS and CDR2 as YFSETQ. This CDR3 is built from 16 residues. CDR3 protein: CASSLVRGGSTDTQYF. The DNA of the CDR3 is TGCGCCAGCAGCTTGGTGCGGGGGGGATCCACAGATACGCAGTATTTT.

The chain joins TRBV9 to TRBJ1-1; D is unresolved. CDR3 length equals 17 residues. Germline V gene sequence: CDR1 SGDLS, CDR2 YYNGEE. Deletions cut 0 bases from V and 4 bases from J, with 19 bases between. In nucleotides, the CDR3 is TGTGCCAGCAGCGTAGGGACCAGTGTGGAGGGTTCCACTGAAGCTTTCTTT. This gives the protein CASSVGTSVEGSTEAFF.

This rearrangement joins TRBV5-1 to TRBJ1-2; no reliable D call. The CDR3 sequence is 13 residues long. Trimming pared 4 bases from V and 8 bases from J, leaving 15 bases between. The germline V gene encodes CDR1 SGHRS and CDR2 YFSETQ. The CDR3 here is CASSRSGETGYTF. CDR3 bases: TGCGCCAGCAGCCGGAGCGGGGAGACGGGCTACACCTTC.